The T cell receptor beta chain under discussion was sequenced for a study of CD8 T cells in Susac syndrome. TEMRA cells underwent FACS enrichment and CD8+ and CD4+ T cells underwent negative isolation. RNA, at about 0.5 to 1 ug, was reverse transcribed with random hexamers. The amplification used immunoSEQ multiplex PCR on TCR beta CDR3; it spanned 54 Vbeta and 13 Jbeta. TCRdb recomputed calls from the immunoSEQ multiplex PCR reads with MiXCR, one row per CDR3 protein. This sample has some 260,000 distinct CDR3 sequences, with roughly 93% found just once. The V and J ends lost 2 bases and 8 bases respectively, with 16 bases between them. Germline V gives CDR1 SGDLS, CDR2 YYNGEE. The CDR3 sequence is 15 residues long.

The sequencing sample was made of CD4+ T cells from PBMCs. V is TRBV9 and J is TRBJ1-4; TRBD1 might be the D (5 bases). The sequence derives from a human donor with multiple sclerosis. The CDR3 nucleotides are TGTGCCAGCAGCGTCGGGACTCCACAGGTGGAAAAACTGTTTTTT. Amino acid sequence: CASSVGTPQVEKLFF.